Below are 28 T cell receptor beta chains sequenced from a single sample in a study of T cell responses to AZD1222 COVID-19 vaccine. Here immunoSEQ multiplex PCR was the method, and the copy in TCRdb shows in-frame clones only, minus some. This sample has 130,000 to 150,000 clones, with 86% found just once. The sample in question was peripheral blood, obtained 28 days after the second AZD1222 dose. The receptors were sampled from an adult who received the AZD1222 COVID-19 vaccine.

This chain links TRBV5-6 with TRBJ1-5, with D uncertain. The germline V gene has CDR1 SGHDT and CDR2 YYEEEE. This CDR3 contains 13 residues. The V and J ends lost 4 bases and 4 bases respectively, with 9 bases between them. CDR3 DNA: TGTGCCAGCAGCCGGGAACCGAATCAGCCCCAGCATTTT. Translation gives CASSREPNQPQHF. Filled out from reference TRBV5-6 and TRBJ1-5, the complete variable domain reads DAGVTQSPTHLIKTRGQQVTLRCSPKSGHDTVSWYQQALGQGPQFIFQYYEEEERQRGNFPDRFSGHQFPNYSSELNVNALLLGDSALYLCASSREPNQPQHFGDGTRLSIL.

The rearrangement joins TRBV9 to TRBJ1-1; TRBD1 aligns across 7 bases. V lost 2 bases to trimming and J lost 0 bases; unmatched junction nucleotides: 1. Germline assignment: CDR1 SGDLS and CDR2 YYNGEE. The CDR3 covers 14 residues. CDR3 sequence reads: CASSVDRMNTEAFF. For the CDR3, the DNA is TGTGCCAGCAGCGTGGACAGGATGAACACTGAAGCTTTCTTT.

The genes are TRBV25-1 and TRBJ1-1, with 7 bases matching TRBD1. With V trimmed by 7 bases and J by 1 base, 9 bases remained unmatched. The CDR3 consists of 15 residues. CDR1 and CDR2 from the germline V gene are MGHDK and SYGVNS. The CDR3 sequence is CASTRQGLANTEAFF. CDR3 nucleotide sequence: TGTGCCAGCACCCGACAGGGATTGGCGAACACTGAAGCTTTCTTT.

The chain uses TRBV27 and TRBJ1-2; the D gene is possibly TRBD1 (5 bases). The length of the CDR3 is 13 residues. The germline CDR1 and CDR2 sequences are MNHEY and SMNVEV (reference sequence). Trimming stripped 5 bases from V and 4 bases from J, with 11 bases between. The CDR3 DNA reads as TGTGCCAGCAGTCCCCAGGGAATCTATGGCTACACCTTC. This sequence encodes CASSPQGIYGYTF.

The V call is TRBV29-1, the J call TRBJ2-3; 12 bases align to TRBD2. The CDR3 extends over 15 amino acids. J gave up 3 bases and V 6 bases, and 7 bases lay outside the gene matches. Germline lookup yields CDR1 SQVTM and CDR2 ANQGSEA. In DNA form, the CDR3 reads TGCAGCGTAGCACGACTAGCGGGGGAGACAGATACGCAGTATTTT. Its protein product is CSVARLAGETDTQYF.

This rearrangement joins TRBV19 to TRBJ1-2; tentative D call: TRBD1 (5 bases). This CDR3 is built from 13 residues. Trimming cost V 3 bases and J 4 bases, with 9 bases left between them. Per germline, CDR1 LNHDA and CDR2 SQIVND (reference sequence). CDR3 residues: CASSMGQSYGYTF. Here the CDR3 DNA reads TGTGCCAGTAGTATGGGGCAGAGCTATGGCTACACCTTC.

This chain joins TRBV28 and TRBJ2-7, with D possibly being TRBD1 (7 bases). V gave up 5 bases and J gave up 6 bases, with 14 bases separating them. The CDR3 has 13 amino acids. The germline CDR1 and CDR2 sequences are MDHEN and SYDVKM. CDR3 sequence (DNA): TGTGCCAGCAGTCAGACAGGGAGGAGCGAGCAGTACTTC. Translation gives CASSQTGRSEQYF.

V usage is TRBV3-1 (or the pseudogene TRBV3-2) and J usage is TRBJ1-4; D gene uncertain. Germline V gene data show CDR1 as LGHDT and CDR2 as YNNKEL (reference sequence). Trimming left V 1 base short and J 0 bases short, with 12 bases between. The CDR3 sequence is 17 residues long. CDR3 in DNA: TGTGCCAGCAGCCAAGGAATTGGCGACACAACTAATGAAAAACTGTTTTTT. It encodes CASSQGIGDTTNEKLFF.

CDR3 protein: CASSAGHNEQFF. The DNA for the CDR3 is TGTGCCAGCAGTGCAGGGCACAATGAGCAGTTCTTC. V and J are TRBV2 and TRBJ2-1; D may be TRBD1 (5 bases). The CDR3 totals 12 residues. Germline values: CDR1 SNHLY, CDR2 FYNNEI. V was cut by 4 bases and J by 5 bases, with 6 bases left in between.

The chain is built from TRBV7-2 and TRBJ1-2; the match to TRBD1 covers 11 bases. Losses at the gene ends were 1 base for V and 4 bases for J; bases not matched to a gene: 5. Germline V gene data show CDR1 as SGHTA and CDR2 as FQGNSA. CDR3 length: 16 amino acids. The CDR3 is CASSLVGTGGVYGYTF. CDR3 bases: TGTGCCAGCAGCTTAGTAGGGACAGGGGGTGTCTATGGCTACACCTTC.

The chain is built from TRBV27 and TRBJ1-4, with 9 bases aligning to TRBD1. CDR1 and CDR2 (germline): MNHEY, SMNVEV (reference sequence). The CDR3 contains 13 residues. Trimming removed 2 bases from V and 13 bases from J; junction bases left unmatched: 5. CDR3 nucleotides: TGTGCCAGCAGTTTAATGCCGGGACAGGGACTGTTTTTT. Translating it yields CASSLMPGQGLFF. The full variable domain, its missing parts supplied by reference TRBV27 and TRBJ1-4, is EAQVTQNPRYLITVTGKKLTVTCSQNMNHEYMSWYRQDPGLGLRQIYYSMNVEVTDKGDVPEGYKVSRKEKRNFPLILESPSPNQTSLYFCASSLMPGQGLFFGSGTQLSVL.

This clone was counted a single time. The CDR3 DNA is TGCAGCGTTGATCGGACTAGCGGTGGGGAGACCCAGTACTTC. This translates into CSVDRTSGGETQYF. This rearrangement joins TRBV29-1 to TRBJ2-5; 10 positions agree with TRBD2. Germline V gene lookup returns CDR1 SQVTM and CDR2 ANQGSEA. The J segment lost 5 bases and the V segment lost 3 bases, leaving 6 bases of the junction unmatched. The CDR3 covers 14 residues.

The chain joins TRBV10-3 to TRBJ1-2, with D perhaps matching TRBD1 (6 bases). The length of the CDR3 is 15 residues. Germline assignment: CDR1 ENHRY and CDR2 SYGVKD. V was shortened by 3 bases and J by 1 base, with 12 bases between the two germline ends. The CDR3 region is CAISDYGQLNYGYTF. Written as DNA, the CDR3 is TGTGCCATCAGTGATTACGGACAGCTTAACTATGGCTACACCTTC.

The chain's CDR3 is CASRLTGNTGELFF. The CDR3 nucleotides read TGTGCCAGCAGATTGACAGGGAACACCGGGGAGCTGTTTTTT. The chain couples TRBV5-6 to TRBJ2-2, with TRBD1 as a possible D gene (6 bases). The CDR3 covers 14 residues. Germline loops: CDR1 SGHDT, CDR2 YYEEEE. Trimming removed 5 bases at V and 1 base at J, with 9 bases between.

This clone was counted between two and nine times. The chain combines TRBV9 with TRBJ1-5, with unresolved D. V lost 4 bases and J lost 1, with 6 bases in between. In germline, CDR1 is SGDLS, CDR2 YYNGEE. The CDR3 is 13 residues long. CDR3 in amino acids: CASSLGSNQPQHF. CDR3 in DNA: TGTGCCAGCAGCCTAGGCAGCAATCAGCCCCAGCATTTT.

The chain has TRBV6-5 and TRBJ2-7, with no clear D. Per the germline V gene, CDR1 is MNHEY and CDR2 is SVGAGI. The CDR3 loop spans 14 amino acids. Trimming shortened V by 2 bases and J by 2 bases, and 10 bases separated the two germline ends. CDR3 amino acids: CASSYRLLPYEQYF. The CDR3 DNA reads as TGTGCCAGCAGTTACAGACTTCTCCCCTACGAGCAGTACTTC.

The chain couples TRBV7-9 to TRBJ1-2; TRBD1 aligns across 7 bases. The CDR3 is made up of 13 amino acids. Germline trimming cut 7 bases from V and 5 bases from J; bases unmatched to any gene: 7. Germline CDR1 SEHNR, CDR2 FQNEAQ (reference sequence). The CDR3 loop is CASTWGTAYGYTF. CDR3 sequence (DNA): TGTGCCAGCACCTGGGGGACAGCGTATGGCTACACCTTC. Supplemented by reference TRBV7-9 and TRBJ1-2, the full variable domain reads DTGVSQNPRHKITKRGQNVTFRCDPISEHNRLYWYRQTLGQGPEFLTYFQNEAQLEKSRLLSDRFSAERPKGSFSTLEIQRTEQGDSAMYLCASTWGTAYGYTFGSGTRLTVV.

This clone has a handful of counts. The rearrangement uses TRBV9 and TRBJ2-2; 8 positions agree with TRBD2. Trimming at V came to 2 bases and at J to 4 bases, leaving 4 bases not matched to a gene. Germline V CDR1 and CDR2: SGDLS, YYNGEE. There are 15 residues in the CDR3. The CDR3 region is CASSVRGGATGELFF. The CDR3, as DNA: TGTGCCAGCAGCGTCCGGGGGGGCGCCACCGGGGAGCTGTTTTTT.

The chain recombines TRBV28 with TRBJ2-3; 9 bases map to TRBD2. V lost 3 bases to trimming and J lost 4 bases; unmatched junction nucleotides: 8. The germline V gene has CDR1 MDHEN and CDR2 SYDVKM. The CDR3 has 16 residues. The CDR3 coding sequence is TGTGCCAGCAGTTTGACTCGCGGGGGGGCCGCAGATACGCAGTATTTT. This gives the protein CASSLTRGGAADTQYF.

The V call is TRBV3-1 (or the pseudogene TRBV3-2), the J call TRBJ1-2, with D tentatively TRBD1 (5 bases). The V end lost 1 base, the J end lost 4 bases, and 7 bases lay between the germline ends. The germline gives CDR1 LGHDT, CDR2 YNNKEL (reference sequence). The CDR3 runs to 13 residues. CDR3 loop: CASSQGDPYGYTF. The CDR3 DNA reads TGTGCCAGCAGCCAAGGGGACCCCTATGGCTACACCTTC.

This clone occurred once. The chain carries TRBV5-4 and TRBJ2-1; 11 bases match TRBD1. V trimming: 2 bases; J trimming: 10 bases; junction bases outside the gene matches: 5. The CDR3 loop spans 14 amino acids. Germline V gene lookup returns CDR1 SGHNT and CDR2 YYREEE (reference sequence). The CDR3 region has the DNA TGTGCCAGCAGCTTAAGGACAGGGGGCGGAGAGCAGTTCTTC. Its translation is CASSLRTGGGEQFF. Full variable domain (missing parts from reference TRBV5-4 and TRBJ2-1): ETGVTQSPTHLIKTRGQQVTLRCSSQSGHNTVSWYQQALGQGPQFIFQYYREEENGRGNFPPRFSGLQFPNYSSELNVNALELDDSALYLCASSLRTGGGEQFFGPGTRLTVL.

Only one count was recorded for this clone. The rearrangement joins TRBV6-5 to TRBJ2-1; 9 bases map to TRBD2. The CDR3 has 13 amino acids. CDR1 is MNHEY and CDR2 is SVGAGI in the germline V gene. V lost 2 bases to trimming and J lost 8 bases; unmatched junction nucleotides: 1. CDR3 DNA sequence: TGTGCCAGCAGTTACGCGGGAGGGGATGAGCAGTTCTTC. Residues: CASSYAGGDEQFF.

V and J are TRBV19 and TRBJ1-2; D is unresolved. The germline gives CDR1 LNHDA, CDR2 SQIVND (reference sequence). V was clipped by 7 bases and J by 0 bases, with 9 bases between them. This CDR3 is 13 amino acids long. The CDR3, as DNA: TGTGCCAGTACCCCGGCCCCTAACTATGGCTACACCTTC. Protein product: CASTPAPNYGYTF.

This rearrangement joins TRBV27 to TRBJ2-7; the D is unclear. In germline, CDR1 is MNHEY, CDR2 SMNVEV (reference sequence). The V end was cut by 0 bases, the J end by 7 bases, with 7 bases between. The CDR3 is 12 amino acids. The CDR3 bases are TGTGCCAGCAGTTTATCCTATGGGGAGCAGTACTTC. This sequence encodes CASSLSYGEQYF.

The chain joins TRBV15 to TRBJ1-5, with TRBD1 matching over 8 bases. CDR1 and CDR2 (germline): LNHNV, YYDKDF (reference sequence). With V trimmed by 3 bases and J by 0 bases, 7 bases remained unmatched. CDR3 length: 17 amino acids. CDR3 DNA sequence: TGTGCCACCAGCAGCCGTGACAGGGGATATAGCAATCAGCCCCAGCATTTT. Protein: CATSSRDRGYSNQPQHF.

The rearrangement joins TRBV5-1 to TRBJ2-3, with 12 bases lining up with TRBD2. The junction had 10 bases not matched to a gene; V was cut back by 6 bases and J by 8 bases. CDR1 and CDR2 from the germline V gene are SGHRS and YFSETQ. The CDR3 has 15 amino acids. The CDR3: CASTTTSGGLGTQYF. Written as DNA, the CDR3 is TGCGCCAGCACTACGACTAGCGGGGGCCTGGGTACGCAGTATTTT.

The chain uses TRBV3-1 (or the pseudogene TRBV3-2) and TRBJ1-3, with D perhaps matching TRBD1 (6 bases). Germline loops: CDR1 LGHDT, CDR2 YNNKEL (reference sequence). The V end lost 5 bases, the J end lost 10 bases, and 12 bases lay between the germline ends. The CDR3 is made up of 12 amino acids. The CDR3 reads CASSEGGQTIYF. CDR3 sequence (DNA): TGTGCCAGCAGCGAGGGGGGTCAGACCATATATTTT.

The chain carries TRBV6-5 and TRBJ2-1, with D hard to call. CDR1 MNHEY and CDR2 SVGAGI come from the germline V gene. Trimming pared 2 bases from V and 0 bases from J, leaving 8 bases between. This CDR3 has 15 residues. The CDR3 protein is CASSYEASSYNEQFF. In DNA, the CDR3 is TGTGCCAGCAGTTACGAGGCCAGCTCCTACAATGAGCAGTTCTTC.